Described below is a single TCR beta chain sequence and its context. Its cognate antigen is unknown. All patients relapsed after autologous stem cell transplantation, and brentuximab vedotin exposure varied. Each best response was a complete response, a partial response or progressive disease. These data belong to a study of PD-1 blockade in classical Hodgkin lymphoma. Per germline, CDR1 KGHSH and CDR2 LQKENI. The CDR3 has 13 residues. V was clipped by 4 bases and J by 4 bases, with 8 bases between them. Whole-study findings and limits: TCR diversity rose significantly by C4D1 in CD4+ but not CD8+ cells. For complete responders, baseline diversity was comparable to that of newly diagnosed patients.

Libraries were prepared by immunoSEQ multiplex PCR; TCRdb keeps only in-frame clonotypes and omits some of them. Here the sample spans about 84,000 clones, roughly 90% being singletons. J is TRBJ1-3 and V is TRBV18; D is ambiguous. The source was peripheral blood mononuclear cells (PBMCs), collected at baseline. This TCR came from a human donor with classical Hodgkin lymphoma. The CDR3 sequence is CASSLQEGNTIYF. CDR3 DNA sequence: TGTGCCAGCTCACTTCAAGAGGGAAACACCATATATTTT.